This T cell receptor (beta chain) originates from a study of T cell repertoires in cytomegalovirus infection. The length of the CDR3 is 16 residues. The germline CDR1 and CDR2 sequences are SGHNT and YYREEE (reference sequence). J lost 4 bases, V lost 4 bases, and 10 bases had no gene match. TCRdb re-called the reads with MiXCR, one entry per CDR3 protein. The table shows under 350,000 distinct CDR3 sequences, with approximately 8.9% occurring only once. In its sample, this clonotype was seen many times. The sequenced sample was PBMCs. The chain couples TRBV5-4 to TRBJ2-2, with 7 bases fitting TRBD2. The receptor comes from a human donor in good health (CMV status not recorded). Some clones in this sample may be carry-over from other donors' samples. Written as DNA, the CDR3 is TGTGCCAGCAGCCACCTAGGACTAGTGGGCACCGGGGAGCTGTTTTTT. It encodes CASSHLGLVGTGELFF.